This TCR beta chain is from a study of cytomegalovirus exposure and HLA in healthy donors. Looking at the study overall: The early release's HLA-typed donors yielded approximately 82 million unique TCRs. Study-level findings and limits: Presence/absence analyses rested on an assumption that sequencing depth was roughly uniform across donors.

The PCR made use of 60 Vbeta and 13 Jbeta primers. Repertoires were generated with immunoSEQ multiplex PCR, while TCRdb's copy carries only in-frame clones and drops some. The table shows about 190,000 clones, with roughly 77% occurring only once. Samples came from healthy bone marrow donors. CDR3 size: 12 residues. Germline lookup yields CDR1 MDHEN and CDR2 SYDVKM. V shed 5 bases and J shed 2 bases, with 6 bases lying between them. Details on this clone: Its matching antigen is unknown.

The J gene is TRBJ1-2, the V gene TRBV28; no definite D call. The material sequenced was PBMCs. This receptor was identified in a woman in her forties or fifties in good health and CMV-seronegative. CDR3 coding DNA: TGTGCCAGCAGTGTAATAAACTATGGCTACACCTTC. This codes for CASSVINYGYTF.